The clone carrying this TCR beta chain was found once. Its antigen is undetermined. Through a sample-barcoded 5' primer and a J-beta primer mix, a second PCR was run for 7 to 11 cycles. CDR3-containing paired-end reads numbered at least 2.5 million in each sample. TCRdb reprocessed the 5' RACE reads with MiXCR, giving one entry per CDR3 protein. This table has over 600,000 distinct CDR3 sequences, about 42% appearing once. Healthy Russian Caucasian donors spanned ages about 6 to 90 years. Isolation yielded PBMCs, at least 7 million per sample, in every case. Germline-derived CDR1 and CDR2 are MNHNS and SASEGT. The J segment lost 2 bases and the V segment lost 7 bases, leaving 11 bases of the junction unmatched. There are 16 residues in the CDR3. These data originate in a study of blood T cells in healthy people across ages. General study findings and limits: Donor CMV status, an unknown factor, possibly confounded changes in expanded clonotypes.

The chain joins TRBV6-1 to TRBJ2-1; 7 bases are a match to TRBD2. What was sequenced was blood. This receptor was taken from a man older than 75 in good health. Here the CDR3 reads CASTPAWGRAYNEQFF. In DNA, the CDR3 is TGTGCCAGCACCCCAGCTTGGGGGAGGGCCTACAATGAGCAGTTCTTC.